The source of this T cell receptor beta chain is a study of blood T cell repertoires in COVID-19. Study information: Specimens from acute and convalescent COVID-19 originated in the United States, Italy and Spain. PBMCs, B-cell-depleted T cells, or T cells were the source of the cDNA or gDNA that made up the material.

Methods used by the authors: Reference gene primer amplification yielded estimated nucleated cell counts. Assay used: immunoSEQ multiplex PCR; TCRdb lists only in-frame clones, some missing. The DNA gave D and trimming, while V, J and clone size come from that table. The table has 200,000 to 250,000 clones, roughly 84% seen once; the top ten hold 3% to 4%. This CDR3 region has 15 residues. Germline CDR1 and CDR2: SGHAT and FQNNGV. Trimming shortened V by 0 bases and J by 5 bases, and 13 bases separated the two germline ends. The sequencing input was peripheral blood. This clonotype was sampled from a woman over 75 with acute or convalescent COVID-19. The chain joins TRBV11-2 to TRBJ2-5; a possible D gene is TRBD1 (6 bases). In DNA, the CDR3 is TGTGCCAGCAGCTTAGATCTGGGGGCAGGGGAGACCCAGTACTTC. This gives the protein CASSLDLGAGETQYF.